This T cell receptor (beta chain) derives from a study of CD8 T cells in Susac syndrome. RNA was extracted with the RNeasy kit, and a quantity of roughly 0.45 to 1 ug was reverse transcribed using random hexamers. Each CDR3 protein is one row after TCRdb ran MiXCR on the immunoSEQ multiplex PCR reads. The repertoire includes approximately 130,000 distinct CDR3 sequences, around 90% of them detected once, and about 0.23% sits in the top ten. Germline V CDR1 and CDR2: MGHRA, YSYEKL. V lost 3 bases to trimming and J lost 1 base, with 14 bases between them. The CDR3 extends over 16 amino acids. The TCR originated in a human donor with multiple sclerosis. The gene calls are TRBV4-1 and TRBJ2-3; D not certain. Sequencing was carried out using CD8+ T cells from PBMCs. CDR3 residues: CASSQDVGSGTDTQYF. In nucleotides, the CDR3 is TGCGCCAGCAGCCAGGATGTCGGGTCTGGCACAGATACGCAGTATTTT.